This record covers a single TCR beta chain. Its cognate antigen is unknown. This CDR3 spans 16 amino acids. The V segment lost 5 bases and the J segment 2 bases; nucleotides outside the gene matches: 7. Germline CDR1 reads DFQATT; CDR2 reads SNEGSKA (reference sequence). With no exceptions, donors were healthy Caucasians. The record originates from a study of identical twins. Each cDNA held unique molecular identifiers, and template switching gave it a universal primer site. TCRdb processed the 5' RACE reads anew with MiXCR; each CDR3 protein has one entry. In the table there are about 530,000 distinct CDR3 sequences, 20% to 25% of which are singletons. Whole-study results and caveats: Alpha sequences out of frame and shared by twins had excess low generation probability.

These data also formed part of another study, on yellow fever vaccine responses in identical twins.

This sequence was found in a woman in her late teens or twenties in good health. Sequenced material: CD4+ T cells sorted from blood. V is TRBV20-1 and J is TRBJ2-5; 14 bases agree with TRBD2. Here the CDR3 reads CSAQGTSGSSQETQYF. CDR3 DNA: TGCAGTGCTCAAGGGACTAGCGGGAGTTCTCAAGAGACCCAGTACTTC.